This T cell receptor beta chain was documented in a study of blood T cell repertoires in COVID-19 (dated by TCRdb to the early 2020s). Looking at the study overall: Collaborator samples came from the United States, Italy and Spain and covered acute and convalescent phases of COVID-19. The material from the prospective study consisted of cDNA or gDNA derived from T cells, B-cell-depleted T cells, or PBMCs. The dataset comprised deeply sampled blood TCRbeta repertoires from subjects exposed to, actively infected with, or recovered from COVID-19. The repertoires were made available in a free public database intended to serve as a resource for research on the immune response to SARS-CoV-2. The samples were drawn from two sources: the first 160 participants of the ongoing ImmuneRACE study, and 1,254 subjects contributed by 6 global collaborators. The sample metadata nearly always contained a de-identified subject ID, COVID-19 status, age in years and sex. Where available, HLA class I and class II types were taken from metadata supplied by the sample provider and were not determined by assay-based typing.

In the case of this clone: The antigen it binds to is not known. One base away there is no much larger clone; base qualities are not given.

The paper's findings and limits, for the study overall: How much clinical and demographic metadata was included differed by source and by participant, and the metadata was provided uncurated.

Each collaborating institution followed its own protocols to collect whole blood in K2EDTA tubes. For TCRbeta analysis, collaborators shipped samples as frozen whole blood, isolated PBMCs, or DNA extracted from either of those sample types. The immunoSEQ Assay, a bias-controlled multiplex PCR, was used to amplify TCRbeta CDR3 regions from genomic DNA. As for the authors' bioinformatics: Nucleated cell counts per sample were estimated from amplification of reference gene primers within the assay. To quantify the absolute abundance of each unique TCRbeta CDR3 rearrangement, sequence reads were collapsed and filtered. For each sample, productive Simpson clonality was calculated as the square root of Simpson's diversity index over productive rearrangements. The clones in this table, taken by TCRdb from immuneACCESS, are in-frame only. Not every clone is retained; where verified, under half of the shortfall comes from an unresolved V gene, and the cause of the rest is unknown. V and J calls and clone size are those listed in that table; D and trimming were worked out from the DNA. The sample contains roughly 240,000 clones, roughly 82% of them found a single time. The ten largest clones capture around 5% of the sample.

V is cut by 1 base and J by 1 base, and the space between the germline ends is 9 bases. The CDR3 contains 15 residues, cysteine and phenylalanine counted. Only CDR3 DNA is held: 45 bases, read in frame from base 1. Based on the germline V gene, the CDR1 and CDR2 sequences are SGHTA and FQGNSA. Sequencing was done on a sample of peripheral blood. The clonotype was recovered from a woman aged 70-85 years with acute or convalescent COVID-19. The chain is made from TRBV7-2 and TRBJ2-3; perhaps TRBD1 is the D gene, with 5 bases matching. Read as DNA, the sequence is TGTGCCAGCAGCTTAGAATGGGGCCGCACAGATACGCAGTATTTT. Translated, this is CASSLEWGRTDTQYF.